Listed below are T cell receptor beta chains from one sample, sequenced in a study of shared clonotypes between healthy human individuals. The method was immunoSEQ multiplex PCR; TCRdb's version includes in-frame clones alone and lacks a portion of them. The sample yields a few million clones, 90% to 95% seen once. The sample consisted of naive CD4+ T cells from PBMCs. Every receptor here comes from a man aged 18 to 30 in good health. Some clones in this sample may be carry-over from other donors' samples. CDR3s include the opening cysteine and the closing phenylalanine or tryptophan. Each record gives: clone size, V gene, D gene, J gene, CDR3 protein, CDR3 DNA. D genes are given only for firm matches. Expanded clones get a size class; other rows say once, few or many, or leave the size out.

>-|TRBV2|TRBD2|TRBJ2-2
CASSKGLWNTGELFF
TGTGCCAGCAGTAAGGGACTATGGAACACCGGGGAGCTGTTTTTT
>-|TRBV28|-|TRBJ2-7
CASSLLGEQYF
TGTGCCAGCAGCCTACTCGGCGAGCAGTACTTC
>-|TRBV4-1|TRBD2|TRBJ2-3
CASSLGLAESTDTQYF
TGCGCCAGCAGCCTCGGACTAGCAGAAAGCACAGATACGCAGTATTTT
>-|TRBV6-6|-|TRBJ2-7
CASSYGTQTGEQYF
TGTGCCAGCAGTTACGGGACACAGACTGGCGAGCAGTACTTC
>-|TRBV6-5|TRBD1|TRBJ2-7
CASSSPGTGSYEQYF
TGTGCCAGCAGTTCGCCCGGGACAGGGTCCTACGAGCAGTACTTC
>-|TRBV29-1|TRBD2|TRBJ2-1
CSVEDLLSGSTSWLNEQFF
TGCAGCGTTGAAGATCTGTTAAGCGGGAGTACATCATGGCTTAATGAGCAGTTCTTC
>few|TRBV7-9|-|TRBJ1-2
CASTQVGGYTF
TGTGCCAGCACCCAAGTAGGTGGCTACACCTTC
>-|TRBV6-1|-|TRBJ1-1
CASSEYRGIEAFF
TGTGCCAGCAGTGAATATCGGGGGATTGAAGCTTTCTTT
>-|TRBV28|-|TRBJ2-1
CASSYLRSYNEQFF
TGTGCCAGCAGTTATCTACGGTCCTACAATGAGCAGTTCTTC
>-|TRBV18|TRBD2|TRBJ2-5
CASSPRREGETQYF
TGTGCCAGCTCACCACGTAGGGAGGGGGAGACCCAGTACTTC
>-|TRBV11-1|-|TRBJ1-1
CASSLSRGARTEAFF
TGTGCCAGCAGCTTATCACGGGGGGCGCGAACTGAAGCTTTCTTT
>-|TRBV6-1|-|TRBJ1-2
CASSEGGTVNYGYTF
TGTGCCAGCAGTGAGGGGGGGACGGTGAACTATGGCTACACCTTC
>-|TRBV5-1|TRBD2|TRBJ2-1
CASSPPASGSNEQFF
TGCGCCAGCAGCCCGCCGGCTAGCGGGAGCAATGAGCAGTTCTTC
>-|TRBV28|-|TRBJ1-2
CASSSLRAETNYGYTF
TGTGCCAGCAGTTCCCTCAGGGCAGAAACTAACTATGGCTACACCTTC
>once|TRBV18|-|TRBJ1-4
CASSPRRDNEKLFF
TGTGCCAGCTCACCAAGGCGGGACAATGAAAAACTGTTTTTT
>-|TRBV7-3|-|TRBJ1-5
CASSYDRNQPQHF
TGTGCCAGCAGCTATGACAGAAATCAGCCCCAGCATTTT
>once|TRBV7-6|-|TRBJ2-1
CASSLGRPGDEQFF
TGTGCCAGCAGCTTAGGCAGGCCCGGGGATGAGCAGTTCTTC
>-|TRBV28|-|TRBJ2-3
CASRTATDTQYF
TGTGCCAGCAGAACAGCGACAGATACGCAGTATTTT
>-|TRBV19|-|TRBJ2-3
CASKGSTDTQYF
TGTGCCAGTAAGGGGTCGACAGATACGCAGTATTTT
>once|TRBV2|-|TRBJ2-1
CASSGGAVNGGEQFF
TGTGCCAGCAGTGGGGGAGCCGTTAACGGGGGTGAGCAGTTCTTC
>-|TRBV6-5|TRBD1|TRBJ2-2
CASSELTGGIGELFF
TGTGCCAGCAGCGAACTGACAGGGGGGATCGGGGAGCTGTTTTTT
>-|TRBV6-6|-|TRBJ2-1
CASSYSTNNEQFF
TGTGCCAGCAGTTACTCGACTAACAATGAGCAGTTCTTC
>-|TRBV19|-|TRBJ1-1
CASSTVGTEAFF
TGTGCCAGTAGTACTGTCGGAACTGAAGCTTTCTTT
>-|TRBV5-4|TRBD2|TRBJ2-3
CASSLQAGIGTDTQYF
TGTGCCAGCAGCCTTCAAGCGGGAATAGGCACAGATACGCAGTATTTT
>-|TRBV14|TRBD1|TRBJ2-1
CASSQETGWYVNEQFF
TGTGCCAGCAGCCAAGAGACAGGGTGGTACGTCAATGAGCAGTTCTTC
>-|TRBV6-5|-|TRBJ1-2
CASRVTGRYGYTF
TGTGCCAGCAGAGTGACCGGGAGGTATGGCTACACCTTC
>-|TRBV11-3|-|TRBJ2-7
CASSKGDGYEQYF
TGTGCCAGCAGCAAGGGGGACGGGTACGAGCAGTACTTC
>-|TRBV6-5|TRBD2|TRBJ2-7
CASKSSGNSYEQYF
TGTGCCAGCAAGTCTAGCGGGAACTCCTACGAGCAGTACTTC
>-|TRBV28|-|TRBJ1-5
CASRRGGSRDQPQHF
TGTGCCAGCAGACGAGGAGGAAGTCGGGATCAGCCCCAGCATTTT
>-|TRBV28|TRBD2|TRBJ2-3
CASSPPEKRGASADTQYF
TGTGCCAGCAGTCCCCCCGAGAAGCGGGGGGCTTCGGCAGATACGCAGTATTTT
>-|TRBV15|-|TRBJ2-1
CASSGRVPYNEQFF
TGTGCCAGCTCCGGGAGAGTACCCTACAATGAGCAGTTCTTC
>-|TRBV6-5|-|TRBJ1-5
CASSYSWGSNQPQHF
TGTGCCAGCAGTTACTCATGGGGAAGCAATCAGCCCCAGCATTTT
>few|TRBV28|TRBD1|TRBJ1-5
CASRGGVRAQHF
TGTGCCAGCAGAGGGGGCGTAAGGGCCCAGCATTTT
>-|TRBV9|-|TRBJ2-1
CASSLGKEARYEQFF
TGTGCCAGCAGCCTTGGGAAGGAGGCGCGGTATGAGCAGTTCTTC
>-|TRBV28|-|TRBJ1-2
CASSSTGGDYGYTF
TGTGCCAGCAGTTCTACAGGCGGGGACTATGGCTACACCTTC
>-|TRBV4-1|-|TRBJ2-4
CASSQDWGWDIQYF
TGCGCCAGCAGCCAAGATTGGGGCTGGGACATTCAGTACTTC
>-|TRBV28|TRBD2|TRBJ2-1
CASSPLAGRPVVDEQFF
TGTGCCAGCAGCCCGCTAGCGGGACGTCCTGTTGTCGATGAGCAGTTCTTC